These 19 T cell receptor beta chains were sequenced from one sample in a study of Ad26.COV2.S vaccination and SARS-CoV-2 variants. The repertoire was sequenced with immunoSEQ multiplex PCR; TCRdb's copy has only in-frame clones and lacks some. The sample lists 440,000 or so clones, around 92% seen once, with over 1.5% in the top ten. Treatment indicated: about 20 received Ad26.COV2.S at low or high dose, single or two shots; 5 received placebo; per-sample allocation not given. At day 63 after the first vaccine or placebo injection, samples were drawn. The sequences come from peripheral blood, collected in a trial of Ad26.COV2.S vaccine versus placebo. The origin of the receptors is a person between 18 and 65 years old who received the Ad26.COV2.S COVID-19 vaccine or a placebo.

V usage is TRBV7-2 and J usage is TRBJ1-1; D possibly corresponds to TRBD1 (5 bases). Germline CDR1 reads SGHTA; CDR2 reads FQGNSA. This CDR3 has 14 residues. Trimming stripped 5 bases from V and 0 bases from J, with 10 bases between. The CDR3 here is CASSGGSLNTEAFF. CDR3 bases: TGTGCCAGCAGCGGGGGGTCTTTGAACACTGAAGCTTTCTTT. Full variable domain (remainder filled in from reference TRBV7-2 and TRBJ1-1): GAGVSQSPSNKVTEKGKDVELRCDPISGHTALYWYRQSLGQGLEFLIYFQGNSAPDKSGLPSDRFSAERTGGSVSTLTIQRTQQEDSAVYLCASSGGSLNTEAFFGQGTRLTVV.

The CDR3 is CASSERSGQPWNQPQHF. The CDR3 region has the DNA TGTGCCAGCAGTGAACGCAGCGGACAGCCTTGGAACCAGCCCCAGCATTTT. This chain uses TRBV6-1 with TRBJ1-5, with D possibly being TRBD1 (6 bases). The V end lost 2 bases, the J end lost 7 bases, and 21 bases lay between the germline ends. Germline-derived CDR1 and CDR2 are MNHNS and SASEGT. The CDR3 loop spans 17 amino acids.

The J gene is TRBJ2-5, the V gene TRBV11-3; TRBD2 matches 7 bases. This CDR3 comprises 14 residues. V trimming: 0 bases; J trimming: 7 bases; junction bases outside the gene matches: 5. CDR1 is SGHNT, CDR2 YENEEA, per germline. CDR3 amino acids: CASSLDGGSGTQYF. The CDR3 region has the DNA TGTGCCAGCAGCTTAGACGGGGGGTCAGGGACCCAGTACTTC.

A remark on this clone: Other DNA variants within this sample encode the same CDR3. This sequence joins TRBV9 and TRBJ2-6; D is unclear. CDR1 is SGDLS, CDR2 YYNGEE, per germline. V dropped 0 bases and J dropped 0 bases, with 4 bases sitting between them. This CDR3 contains 15 residues. As DNA, the CDR3 is TGTGCCAGCAGCGTAGCAAGCTCTGGGGCCAACGTCCTGACTTTC. Protein sequence: CASSVASSGANVLTF.

The rearrangement uses TRBV4-1 and TRBJ2-5; 7 nucleotides line up with TRBD2. V dropped 4 bases and J dropped 2; count of bases not matched to a gene: 10. The CDR3 runs 16 residues. Germline V gives CDR1 MGHRA, CDR2 YSYEKL. CDR3 in DNA: TGCGCCAGCAGCCGCTCCCGGGCGGGAGATCAAGAGACCCAGTACTTC. Protein product: CASSRSRAGDQETQYF.

The chain recombines TRBV27 with TRBJ1-2, with D possibly matching TRBD1 (5 bases). This CDR3 region has 16 residues. Trimming took off 0 bases at V and 5 bases at J, with 16 bases between the two ends. In germline, CDR1 is MNHEY, CDR2 SMNVEV (reference sequence). The CDR3 region is CASSLSPGVGVYGYTF. In DNA, the CDR3 is TGTGCCAGCAGTTTATCTCCGGGGGTGGGGGTATATGGCTACACCTTC.

V is TRBV24-1 and J is TRBJ1-2; D may be TRBD1 (5 bases). Germline V gene lookup returns CDR1 KGHDR and CDR2 SFDVKD. The CDR3 length is 14 residues. With 4 bases removed from V and 4 bases from J, the gap between germline ends came to 12 bases. The CDR3 is CATSDRDSLYGYTF. CDR3 nucleotide sequence: TGTGCCACCAGTGACCGCGACAGCCTCTATGGCTACACCTTC.

The chain links TRBV5-6 to TRBJ2-7; no definite D call. The CDR3 is made up of 13 amino acids. Germline V lookup: CDR1 SGHDT, CDR2 YYEEEE. Trimming left V 7 bases short and J 3 bases short, with 14 bases between. CDR3 nucleotides: TGTGCCAGCTCACCTGACTGGGGCTACGAGCAGTACTTC. It specifies CASSPDWGYEQYF.

Concerning this clone: Mismatch with germline at one junction end may stem from a read error. The chain joins TRBV20-1 to TRBJ2-3; TRBD2 matches 10 bases. The CDR3 is 15 amino acids. In germline, CDR1 is DFQATT, CDR2 SNEGSKA (reference sequence). CDR3 DNA: TGCAGTACTAGTCGTAGCGGGGGGAGCACAGATACGCAGTATTTT. As protein: CSTSRSGGSTDTQYF.

This chain connects TRBV6-2 or TRBV6-3 to TRBJ2-3, with 7 positions matching TRBD1. Germline lookup yields CDR1 MNHEY and CDR2 SVGEGT. With 1 base clipped from V and 3 bases from J, the junction kept 4 bases outside the gene matches. The length of the CDR3 is 15 residues. This CDR3 reads CASSYFGTVTDTQYF. The CDR3 coding sequence is TGTGCCAGCAGTTACTTCGGGACAGTTACAGATACGCAGTATTTT.

The chain uses TRBV19 and TRBJ1-1, with D tentatively TRBD1 (6 bases). Germline loops: CDR1 LNHDA, CDR2 SQIVND (reference sequence). Trimming removed 1 base at V and 3 bases at J, with 15 bases between. The CDR3 length is 16 residues. This chain's CDR3 is CASSIGSQGLDTEAFF. The CDR3 DNA sequence: TGTGCCAGTAGTATAGGTTCCCAGGGGTTGGACACTGAAGCTTTCTTT.

The chain carries TRBV6-5 and TRBJ1-1; TRBD1 matches 7 bases. The CDR3 spans 12 residues. The V gene's germline CDR1 is MNHEY and CDR2 SVGAGI. Trimming at V came to 6 bases and at J to 5 bases, leaving 3 bases not matched to a gene. The CDR3 reads CASSPTGTEAFF. CDR3 sequence (DNA): TGTGCCAGCAGCCCGACAGGGACTGAAGCTTTCTTT.

The chain couples TRBV12-5 to TRBJ1-5, with TRBD1 matching 7 bases. The CDR3 loop spans 17 amino acids. Germline V gene lookup returns CDR1 LGHNT and CDR2 FRNRAP. With 2 bases clipped from V and 3 bases from J, the junction kept 10 bases outside the gene matches. CDR3: CASGLTPGQPFNQPQHF. CDR3 in DNA: TGTGCTAGTGGTTTGACTCCGGGACAGCCGTTCAATCAGCCCCAGCATTTT.

The V call is TRBV14, the J call TRBJ1-1, with 7 bases identical to TRBD1. The CDR3 is 14 amino acids. Per the germline V gene, CDR1 is SGHDN and CDR2 is FVKESK. V lost 4 bases, J lost 4 bases, and 6 bases stayed unmatched. This CDR3 reads CASSPLTGTTEAFF. In DNA, the CDR3 is TGTGCCAGCAGCCCGTTGACAGGGACCACTGAAGCTTTCTTT.

The rearrangement joins TRBV14 to TRBJ1-1; 8 bases fit TRBD1. This CDR3 spans 15 amino acids. The J segment lost 3 bases and the V segment lost 4 bases, leaving 7 bases of the junction unmatched. Germline CDR1 SGHDN, CDR2 FVKESK. This CDR3 reads CASSPFRQGYTEAFF. The CDR3 nucleotides read TGTGCCAGCAGCCCCTTCCGACAGGGGTACACTGAAGCTTTCTTT.

V usage is TRBV5-1 and J usage is TRBJ1-4; D is perhaps TRBD1 (5 bases). The CDR3 runs 15 residues. Trimming removed 4 bases from V and 0 bases from J, with 10 bases in between. Germline lookup yields CDR1 SGHRS and CDR2 YFSETQ. The CDR3 loop is CASSPTATTNEKLFF. CDR3 bases: TGCGCCAGCAGCCCGACAGCGACAACTAATGAAAAACTGTTTTTT. Full variable domain (rest looked up from reference TRBV5-1 and TRBJ1-4): KAGVTQTPRYLIKTRGQQVTLSCSPISGHRSVSWYQQTPGQGLQFLFEYFSETQRNKGNFPGRFSGRQFSNSRSEMNVSTLELGDSALYLCASSPTATTNEKLFFGSGTQLSVL.

The V and J genes are TRBV3-1 (or the pseudogene TRBV3-2) and TRBJ2-7; D is possibly TRBD1 (6 bases). The CDR3 has 16 residues. V lost 4 bases and J lost 6, with 22 bases in between. CDR1 and CDR2 from the germline V gene are LGHDT and YNNKEL (reference sequence). CDR3 region: CASSLLGGVSRSEQYF. CDR3 DNA: TGTGCCAGCAGCCTATTAGGGGGTGTTTCTCGGAGCGAGCAGTACTTC.

The CDR3 DNA sequence: TGTGCCAGCAGCTTAGGACCGAAAGAGACCCAGTACTTC. Protein sequence: CASSLGPKETQYF. This rearrangement joins TRBV13 to TRBJ2-5; D gene unclear. The CDR3 extends over 13 amino acids. Germline V CDR1 and CDR2: PRHDT, FYEKMQ (reference sequence). The V and J ends lost 0 bases and 3 bases respectively, with 5 bases between them.

The V gene is TRBV2, the J gene TRBJ1-5; D might be TRBD1 (5 bases). The CDR3 runs 15 residues. V gave up 6 bases and J gave up 0 bases, with 12 bases separating them. The V gene's germline CDR1 is SNHLY and CDR2 FYNNEI. CDR3 residues: CASRGTGDSNQPQHF. The CDR3 coding sequence is TGTGCCAGCAGAGGTACAGGAGATAGCAATCAGCCCCAGCATTTT. Variable domain in full (rest from reference TRBV2 and TRBJ1-5): EPEVTQTPSHQVTQMGQEVILRCVPISNHLYFYWYRQILGQKVEFLVSFYNNEISEKSEIFDDQFSVERPDGSNFTLKIRSTKLEDSAMYFCASRGTGDSNQPQHFGDGTRLSIL.